This TCR beta chain was captured in a study of cytotoxic CD8 clonotypes in ibrutinib-treated CLL. With 0 bases removed from V and 8 bases from J, the gap between germline ends came to 16 bases. This CDR3 has 16 residues. Germline V gives CDR1 SGHVS, CDR2 FQNEAQ. In this sample, this clone turned up once. Clones were sequenced by immunoSEQ multiplex PCR, and TCRdb holds only the in-frame ones, with some missing. The sample contains around 310,000 clones, 80% of which appear only once. The sequence derives from a human donor with chronic lymphocytic leukemia. The chain couples TRBV7-8 to TRBJ1-4, with a weak D call TRBD1 (5 bases). This material consisted of PBMCs, taken before ibrutinib treatment. For the CDR3, the DNA is TGTGCCAGCAGCTTAGCTTCGACAGAGGTTAAAGAAAAACTGTTTTTT. Its protein is CASSLASTEVKEKLFF.